A selection of T cell receptor beta chains follows, all from one sample in a study of OX40 agonist ivuxolimab in advanced cancers. Repertoires were generated with immunoSEQ multiplex PCR, while TCRdb's copy carries only in-frame clones and drops some. The top ten clones hold around 1.5% of a sample with 87,000 or so clones, about 87% of them seen once. The sample in question was CD4+ or CD8+ T cells sorted from blood, obtained in a trial of the OX40 agonist ivuxolimab. The receptors were sampled from an adult with an advanced solid tumor such as melanoma, head and neck, liver or kidney cancer. Each CDR3 is given with its conserved first and last residue. The D gene is left open where the match is weak. A clone size is listed for some rows: how often the clone was seen (once, few, many), or a class if it is expanded.

clone_size,d_call,v_call,j_call,cdr3_nt,cdr3_aa
-,-,TRBV10-1,TRBJ1-6,TGCGCCAGCAGGGTTTCCGATAATTCACCCCTCCACTTT,CASRVSDNSPLHF
-,-,TRBV5-1,TRBJ1-5,TGCGCCAGCAGCTTGGCCGGGAGTAGACGGGTTAGCAATCAGCCCCAGCATTTT,CASSLAGSRRVSNQPQHF
-,-,TRBV29-1,TRBJ2-1,TGCAGCGGGTACTGGGGGCTCAGCAATGAGCAGTTCTTC,CSGYWGLSNEQFF
once,-,TRBV4-3,TRBJ2-5,TGCGCCAGCAGCGAAAATTTTCGACAGTTGCGGGAGACCCAGTACTTC,CASSENFRQLRETQYF
-,TRBD1,TRBV23-1,TRBJ2-2,TGCGCCAGCAGCCCCACCTACAGGGGTGGGAACACCGGGGAGCTGTTTTTT,CASSPTYRGGNTGELFF
-,-,TRBV6-5,TRBJ2-7,TGTGCCAGCGGATACCTCTACGAGCAGTACTTC,CASGYLYEQYF
-,-,TRBV7-9,TRBJ2-5,TGTGCCAGCAGCCCGGGGAACAGTCAAGAGACCCAGTACTTC,CASSPGNSQETQYF
-,-,TRBV11-2,TRBJ2-3,TGTGCCAGCAGCTTAGCCGTGCGCCGCACAGATACGCAGTATTTT,CASSLAVRRTDTQYF
-,-,TRBV9,TRBJ1-1,TGTGCCAGCAGCGGAGAGGGGGGAGCGACTGAAGCTTTCTTT,CASSGEGGATEAFF
-,-,TRBV7-9,TRBJ1-3,TGTGCCAGCAGCTTAGCCCAGAGGGGCTCTGGAAACACCATATATTTT,CASSLAQRGSGNTIYF
-,-,TRBV4-3,TRBJ2-7,TGCGCCAGCAGCCAAGATGTCCGGAGGGCAAGCTACGAGCAGTACTTC,CASSQDVRRASYEQYF
-,-,TRBV9,TRBJ2-5,TGTGCCAGCAGCCTAGGGGGCGGGACTGAGGAGACCCAGTACTTC,CASSLGGGTEETQYF
-,-,TRBV7-9,TRBJ2-7,TGTGCCAGCAGCTTAGCGCTTGGCTCCGAGCAGTACTTC,CASSLALGSEQYF
-,-,TRBV19,TRBJ1-3,TGTGCCAGTATACGGCAGAGCTCTGGAAACACCATATATTTT,CASIRQSSGNTIYF
-,TRBD1,TRBV18,TRBJ2-3,TGTGCCAGCTCACCACGAGGGGCAGGGGGTACAGATACGCAGTATTTT,CASSPRGAGGTDTQYF
-,-,TRBV6-1,TRBJ2-1,TGTGCCAGCAGTCCCGGACTGAACAATGAGCAGTTCTTC,CASSPGLNNEQFF
-,-,TRBV7-7,TRBJ2-3,TGTGCTAGCAGCTTGGACAGCACAGATACGCAGTATTTT,CASSLDSTDTQYF
-,-,TRBV29-1,TRBJ2-3,TGCAGCGTTCAAGACAACACAGATACGCAGTATTTT,CSVQDNTDTQYF
-,TRBD2,TRBV7-2,TRBJ2-7,TGTGCCAGCGGCACCGGGACTAGGGGCTACGAGCAGTACTTC,CASGTGTRGYEQYF
-,-,TRBV5-1,TRBJ2-5,TGCGCCAGCAGGTATGACAGGACGGGGCCCCAGTACTTC,CASRYDRTGPQYF
-,TRBD2,TRBV27,TRBJ2-2,TGTGCCAGCAGTCCACGGACTAGCGGGGGTTCGAACACCGGGGAGCTGTTTTTT,CASSPRTSGGSNTGELFF
few,TRBD2,TRBV5-1,TRBJ2-1,TGCGCCAGCAGCTTGAGTAGCGGGGGTCACAATGAGCAGTTCTTC,CASSLSSGGHNEQFF
-,TRBD2,TRBV4-2,TRBJ2-4,TGTGCCAGCAGCCAAGAGCCTAGCGGGAGGGGGAGGAACATTCAGTACTTC,CASSQEPSGRGRNIQYF
-,-,TRBV6-5,TRBJ1-4,TGTGCCAGCAGTTACGGGGGATGGGATGAAAAACTGTTTTTT,CASSYGGWDEKLFF
-,-,TRBV23-1,TRBJ1-1,TGCGCCAGCAGTGATGAGGCCCCGAACACTGAAGCTTTCTTT,CASSDEAPNTEAFF
-,-,TRBV7-9,TRBJ1-2,TGTGCCAGCAGCCTAGGTGGGACCTATGGCTACACCTTC,CASSLGGTYGYTF
-,-,TRBV27,TRBJ1-5,TGTGCCACAAGGCAGAACTACAATCAGCCCCAGCATTTT,CATRQNYNQPQHF
-,TRBD2,TRBV7-2,TRBJ2-1,TGTGCCAGCAGCGCCGGAGCGGGGGGGCCCCACGAGCAGTTCTTC,CASSAGAGGPHEQFF
-,-,TRBV6-5,TRBJ2-7,TGTGCCAGCAGTCCTTTCAATAGCTACGAGCAGTACTTC,CASSPFNSYEQYF
-,TRBD1,TRBV19,TRBJ1-4,TGTGCCAGTCGGGACAGGGGGCGGCCTAATGAAAAACTGTTTTTT,CASRDRGRPNEKLFF
-,TRBD1,TRBV18,TRBJ1-4,TGTGCCAGCTCACCTAGACAGGGGGGCAATGAAAAACTGTTTTTT,CASSPRQGGNEKLFF
-,-,TRBV19,TRBJ1-5,TGTGCCAGTAGCGGAACAGGCAATCAGCCCCAGCATTTT,CASSGTGNQPQHF
-,-,TRBV7-2,TRBJ2-5,TGTGCCAGCAGGACCGGGGGCCAAGAGACCCAGTACTTC,CASRTGGQETQYF
-,-,TRBV5-1,TRBJ2-2,TGCGCCAGCAGCTTGGACTACAACACCGGGGAGCTGTTTTTT,CASSLDYNTGELFF
-,TRBD1,TRBV9,TRBJ2-1,TGTGCCAGCAGTCCCTTGGACAGGGGGCGAAATGAGCAGTTCTTC,CASSPLDRGRNEQFF
once,TRBD1,TRBV7-8,TRBJ1-3,TGTGCCAGCAGCTCTAGGGGGACAGGCTACTCTGGAAACACCATATATTTT,CASSSRGTGYSGNTIYF
-,TRBD2,TRBV9,TRBJ2-7,TGTGCCAGCAGCCCAGGGACTAGCGGGAGATGGGGCGAGCAGTACTTC,CASSPGTSGRWGEQYF